The next 9 T cell receptor beta chains were all read from a single sample in a study of CD8+CD57+ T cells in acquired aplastic anemia. Patients who underwent sequencing had shown CD8+CD57+ cell expansion by flow cytometry. Genomic DNA served as template for TCR beta VDJ and CDR3 profiling. TCRdb re-called the reads with MiXCR, one entry per CDR3 protein. The sample carries 150,000 or so distinct CDR3 sequences, 52% recorded once. The sample was sorted CD4+, CD8+, or CD8+CD57+ T cells (not recorded which) from PBMCs. The receptors derive from a human donor with aplastic anemia.

The rearrangement links TRBV20-1 to TRBJ1-2, with D perhaps matching TRBD1 (5 bases). CDR1 is DFQATT and CDR2 is SNEGSKA in the germline V gene (reference sequence). Deletions cut 0 bases from V and 11 bases from J, with 16 bases between. This CDR3 is built from 13 residues. For the CDR3, the DNA is TGCAGTGCTAGAGATCCGGCCCAACCAGGGTACACCTTC. Translating gives CSARDPAQPGYTF.

CDR3 sequence (DNA): TGTGCCATCATGGGACTCAGCTATGGCTACACCTTC. Encoded protein: CAIMGLSYGYTF. The chain carries TRBV10-3 and TRBJ1-2; D perhaps matches TRBD1 (5 bases). The CDR3 contains 12 residues. CDR1 ENHRY and CDR2 SYGVKD come from the germline V gene. V was shortened by 7 bases and J by 4 bases, with 10 bases between the two germline ends.

This clonotype was counted at least ten times. The chain uses TRBV4-2 and TRBJ2-1; TRBD1 aligns across 10 bases. Germline V gene lookup returns CDR1 LGHNA and CDR2 YNFKEQ. The CDR3 sequence is 16 residues long. J lost 3 bases, V lost 4 bases, and 6 bases had no gene match. Here the CDR3 DNA reads TGTGCCAGCAGCCCCTACCGGGACAGGGGCTACAATGAGCAGTTCTTC. It is translated as CASSPYRDRGYNEQFF.

The CDR3 coding sequence is TGTGCCAGCCTCGAGCGGGGCGCGCGAGAGACCCAGTACTTC. Protein: CASLERGARETQYF. This chain links TRBV3-1 with TRBJ2-5, with TRBD2 matching 7 bases. Trimming at V came to 8 bases and at J to 4 bases, leaving 10 bases not matched to a gene. The CDR3 totals 14 residues. Germline V lookup: CDR1 LGHDT, CDR2 YNNKEL (reference sequence).

Concerning this clonotype itself: A much larger clonotype is one base distant, so this may be a read error. The J gene is TRBJ2-3, the V gene TRBV3-1; the D gene could be TRBD1 or TRBD2 (6 bases each). The CDR3 has 16 residues. Trimming pared 2 bases from V and 2 bases from J, leaving 14 bases between. Germline assignment: CDR1 LGHDT and CDR2 YNNKEL (reference sequence). In DNA form, the CDR3 reads TGTGCCAGCAGCCAACGATCGGGGGCTGACACAGATACGCAGTATTTT. This codes for CASSQRSGADTDTQYF.

This chain uses TRBV19 with TRBJ2-5, with D perhaps assigned TRBD1 or TRBD2 (5 bases each). CDR1 and CDR2 (germline): LNHDA, SQIVND (reference sequence). The CDR3 runs to 13 residues. Trimming cost V 9 bases and J 5 bases, with 16 bases left between them. The CDR3 DNA is TGTGCCAGCCACCCAGTGGGGGTTGAGACCCAGTACTTC. It translates to CASHPVGVETQYF.

This clonotype was seen only a few times. The V and J genes are TRBV27 and TRBJ2-7; 7 positions agree with TRBD1. Germline-derived CDR1 and CDR2 are MNHEY and SMNVEV (reference sequence). V shed 2 bases and J 5 bases; nucleotides not matched to a gene: 6. CDR3 size: 14 residues. In nucleotides, the CDR3 is TGTGCCAGCAGTTTAAAAGGGGGCGCGGACGAGCAGTACTTC. Amino acid sequence: CASSLKGGADEQYF.

This clonotype was counted many times. The CDR3 DNA sequence: TGTGCCAGCAGCTTGGACAGAGTTCACGGAAACACCATATATTTT. Protein: CASSLDRVHGNTIYF. The chain joins TRBV6-1 to TRBJ1-3; perhaps TRBD1 as D (6 bases). In germline, CDR1 is MNHNS, CDR2 SASEGT. The ends were cut back, 6 bases at V and 4 bases at J, with 16 bases in the middle. The CDR3 is made up of 15 amino acids.

The chain joins TRBV4-2 to TRBJ1-2, with D maybe TRBD1 (5 bases). Germline-derived CDR1 and CDR2 are LGHNA and YNFKEQ. The CDR3 has 18 residues. The V gene lost 1 base and the J gene lost 0 bases, with 18 bases spanning the gap. CDR3 region: CASSQVGGASGANYGYTF. CDR3 nucleotides: TGTGCCAGCAGCCAAGTTGGAGGGGCATCAGGAGCTAACTATGGCTACACCTTC.